These 29 T cell receptor beta chains came from one sample sequenced in a study of hypomethylating agent response in myelodysplastic syndrome. The protocol was immunoSEQ multiplex PCR, while the TCRdb copy is restricted to in-frame clones and leaves out a portion. The sample has some 10,000 clones, 83% seen once. The sample was bone marrow, taken before or after starting hypomethylating agent treatment for myelodysplastic syndrome (not recorded which). These TCRs come from a human donor with myelodysplastic syndrome.

A few counts support this clone. The V and J genes are TRBV29-1 and TRBJ2-3; TRBD2 matches 9 bases. Unmatched junction bases numbered 10, after V lost 6 bases and J lost 3 bases. CDR3 size: 15 residues. Germline V CDR1 and CDR2: SQVTM, ANQGSEA. CDR3 in DNA: TGCAGCGTCCCCAGAGCGGGAGGTGGGACAGATACGCAGTATTTT. Amino acids: CSVPRAGGGTDTQYF.

In this sample, this clone turned up a few times. The chain employs TRBV4-1 and TRBJ2-5; TRBD2 aligns across 11 bases. V shed 3 bases and J 5 bases; nucleotides not matched to a gene: 2. This CDR3 is 14 amino acids long. The germline V gene encodes CDR1 MGHRA and CDR2 YSYEKL. CDR3 amino acids: CASSHSGGAETQYF. DNA of the CDR3: TGCGCCAGCAGCCATAGCGGGGGGGCTGAGACCCAGTACTTC.

The rearrangement uses TRBV19 and TRBJ1-4, with D uncertain. Deletions cut 7 bases from V and 8 bases from J, with 11 bases between. Looked up from germline, CDR1 is LNHDA and CDR2 is SQIVND (reference sequence). The CDR3 contains 12 residues. The CDR3 DNA is TGTGCCAGTACCATAGGGTCCGAAAAACTGTTTTTT. Its translation: CASTIGSEKLFF. Supplemented by reference TRBV19 and TRBJ1-4, the full variable domain reads DGGITQSPKYLFRKEGQNVTLSCEQNLNHDAMYWYRQDPGQGLRLIYYSQIVNDFQKGDIAEGYSVSREKKESFPLTVTSAQKNPTAFYLCASTIGSEKLFFGSGTQLSVL.

The chain uses TRBV6-1 and TRBJ2-2; no firm D call. The CDR3 has 16 residues. Deletions cut 4 bases from V and 1 base from J, with 13 bases between. Germline CDR1 MNHNS, CDR2 SASEGT. CDR3 residues: CASSGFGSLNTGELFF. The CDR3 region has the DNA TGTGCCAGCAGTGGATTCGGGTCCTTGAACACCGGGGAGCTGTTTTTT.

This clone was detected a few times. The chain joins TRBV5-5 to TRBJ1-6, with unresolved D. Germline V CDR1 and CDR2: SGHKS, YYEKEE (reference sequence). This CDR3 spans 16 amino acids. V was pared by 0 bases and J by 3 bases, with 10 bases between. CDR3 sequence (DNA): TGTGCCAGCAGCTTGGACGGATCCTTCTATAATTCACCCCTCCACTTT. Its protein product is CASSLDGSFYNSPLHF.

This clone was detected only once. This rearrangement joins TRBV11-3 to TRBJ2-1, with 10 nucleotides matching TRBD1. Germline-derived CDR1 and CDR2 are SGHNT and YENEEA. V was clipped by 1 base and J by 3 bases; unmatched bases: 3. The CDR3 runs to 16 residues. The CDR3 region has the DNA TGTGCCAGCAGCTTAGCCGGGACAGGGGACTACAATGAGCAGTTCTTC. Protein: CASSLAGTGDYNEQFF.

This clone was seen a single time. The rearrangement uses TRBV5-6 and TRBJ1-2, with D possibly TRBD1 on 5 matching bases. This CDR3 is 14 amino acids long. Per germline, CDR1 SGHDT and CDR2 YYEEEE. Trimming shortened V by 3 bases and J by 4 bases, and 13 bases separated the two germline ends. The CDR3 reads CASSSPRGGYGYTF. DNA for the CDR3: TGTGCCAGCAGCTCTCCCCGGGGCGGCTATGGCTACACCTTC.

V usage is TRBV6-1 and J usage is TRBJ1-5, with TRBD1 matching over 10 bases. Per the germline V gene, CDR1 is MNHNS and CDR2 is SASEGT. This CDR3 region has 15 residues. V gave up 6 bases and J gave up 6 bases; unmatched junction bases: 8. This CDR3 reads CASRDGDRGFQPQHF. CDR3 DNA sequence: TGTGCCAGCAGAGACGGGGACAGGGGTTTTCAGCCCCAGCATTTT.

The J gene is TRBJ2-5, the V gene TRBV4-1, with 13 positions matching TRBD2. J lost 5 bases, V lost 4 bases, and 7 bases had no gene match. Looked up from germline, CDR1 is MGHRA and CDR2 is YSYEKL. CDR3 length: 16 residues. The CDR3 sequence: CASSPGLAGEGETQYF. The CDR3 DNA is TGCGCCAGCAGCCCCGGACTAGCGGGGGAGGGGGAGACCCAGTACTTC.

The chain couples TRBV21-1 to TRBJ1-1. TRBV21-1 is a pseudogene locus. The CDR3 covers 14 residues. This chain's CDR3 is CASSPREGGTEAFF. In DNA, the CDR3 is TGTGCCAGCAGCCCCCGGGAGGGTGGGACTGAAGCTTTCTTT.

This rearrangement joins TRBV12-5 to TRBJ1-6, with a tentative D call TRBD1 (6 bases). Trimming pared 1 base from V and 14 bases from J, leaving 15 bases between. This CDR3 spans 14 amino acids. Looked up from germline, CDR1 is LGHNT and CDR2 is FRNRAP. CDR3 protein: CASGLGSTGFALHF. The CDR3 DNA follows: TGTGCTAGTGGTTTGGGATCAACAGGGTTTGCCCTCCACTTT. Variable domain in full (rest from reference TRBV12-5 and TRBJ1-6): DARVTQTPRHKVTEMGQEVTMRCQPILGHNTVFWYRQTMMQGLELLAYFRNRAPLDDSGMPKDRFSAEMPDATLATLKIQPSEPRDSAVYFCASGLGSTGFALHFGNGTRLTVT.

Written as DNA, the CDR3 is TGCGCCAGCAGCTTGGTGATCCGGGCCCTGGACCCTCAGGACGAGCAGTTCTTC. Translation: CASSLVIRALDPQDEQFF. The V and J genes are TRBV5-1 and TRBJ2-1; D gene unclear. This CDR3 has 18 residues. Germline V gene sequence: CDR1 SGHRS, CDR2 YFSETQ. Trimming left V 0 bases short and J 10 bases short, with 26 bases between.

This clone occurred a few times. The genes are TRBV7-9 and TRBJ2-2; no reliable D call. Trimming removed 5 bases from V and 1 base from J, with 14 bases in between. The CDR3 has 16 amino acids. From germline, CDR1 is SEHNR and CDR2 FQNEAQ (reference sequence). The CDR3 protein is CASSPRKIGNTGELFF. The CDR3 nucleotides are TGTGCCAGCAGCCCACGTAAGATTGGGAACACCGGGGAGCTGTTTTTT.

J is TRBJ2-1 and V is TRBV10-1; 8 positions agree with TRBD1. The CDR3 runs to 15 residues. J gave up 6 bases and V 4 bases, and 8 bases lay outside the gene matches. Germline assignment: CDR1 WNHNN and CDR2 SYGVQD (reference sequence). CDR3 coding DNA: TGCGCCAGCAGTGCCTTGGACAGGGCCCGCAATGAGCAGTTCTTC. Residues: CASSALDRARNEQFF.

The chain carries TRBV15 and TRBJ1-4, with D perhaps matching TRBD1 (5 bases). The CDR3 has 14 amino acids. Trimming removed 5 bases at V and 5 bases at J, with 12 bases between. The germline CDR1 and CDR2 sequences are LNHNV and YYDKDF (reference sequence). In DNA form, the CDR3 reads TGTGCCACCAGCCCGGGACCGAGCAATGAAAAACTGTTTTTT. It is translated as CATSPGPSNEKLFF. The whole variable domain, remainder taken from reference TRBV15 and TRBJ1-4, is DAMVIQNPRYQVTQFGKPVTLSCSQTLNHNVMYWYQQKSSQAPKLLFHYYDKDFNNEADTPDNFQSRRPNTSFCFLDIRSPGLGDTAMYLCATSPGPSNEKLFFGSGTQLSVL.

The chain has TRBV5-1 and TRBJ1-1; D unclear. The CDR3 totals 13 residues. Germline lookup yields CDR1 SGHRS and CDR2 YFSETQ. V lost 7 bases to trimming and J lost 4 bases, with 14 bases between them. CDR3 sequence: CASFSGLSTEAFF. DNA of the CDR3: TGCGCCAGCTTCTCTGGGCTTTCCACTGAAGCTTTCTTT. Full variable domain (outside the CDR3, taken from reference TRBV5-1 and TRBJ1-1): KAGVTQTPRYLIKTRGQQVTLSCSPISGHRSVSWYQQTPGQGLQFLFEYFSETQRNKGNFPGRFSGRQFSNSRSEMNVSTLELGDSALYLCASFSGLSTEAFFGQGTRLTVV.

This chain connects TRBV19 to TRBJ2-7; 8 positions match TRBD1. CDR1 and CDR2 (germline): LNHDA, SQIVND (reference sequence). The CDR3 totals 15 residues. Trimming removed 6 bases from V and 1 base from J; junction bases left unmatched: 8. In DNA form, the CDR3 reads TGTGCCAGTAGCTTTGGGACAGGACCTTCCTACGAGCAGTACTTC. This encodes CASSFGTGPSYEQYF. Based on the CDR3 plus reference TRBV19 and TRBJ2-7, the full variable domain is DGGITQSPKYLFRKEGQNVTLSCEQNLNHDAMYWYRQDPGQGLRLIYYSQIVNDFQKGDIAEGYSVSREKKESFPLTVTSAQKNPTAFYLCASSFGTGPSYEQYFGPGTRLTVT.

This clone was counted once. The chain joins TRBV7-9 to TRBJ2-1; D perhaps matches TRBD1 (5 bases). Trimming shortened V by 1 base and J by 6 bases, and 13 bases separated the two germline ends. The CDR3 contains 15 residues. Germline V gene data show CDR1 as SEHNR and CDR2 as FQNEAQ (reference sequence). The CDR3 coding sequence is TGTGCCAGCAGCTTAGAGGAGATAGGGGTCAATGAGCAGTTCTTC. Its translation is CASSLEEIGVNEQFF.

This chain connects TRBV6-1 to TRBJ1-2; D is unclear. Germline V gene data show CDR1 as MNHNS and CDR2 as SASEGT. V dropped 5 bases and J dropped 8 bases, with 12 bases sitting between them. The CDR3 is 12 residues long. The CDR3 DNA sequence: TGTGCCAGCAGTCCTTTGACGGGAGGCTACACCTTC. Its protein product is CASSPLTGGYTF.

This clone has only a few counts. The rearrangement joins TRBV20-1 to TRBJ2-5; no reliable D call. The V end was cut by 6 bases, the J end by 5 bases, with 10 bases between. The germline V gene encodes CDR1 DFQATT and CDR2 SNEGSKA (reference sequence). The CDR3 has 11 amino acids. CDR3 sequence (DNA): TGCAGTGCCAAGGGTGGGGAGACCCAGTACTTC. Protein: CSAKGGETQYF.

The chain employs TRBV6-1 and TRBJ2-5; a possible D gene is TRBD1 (5 bases). V lost 4 bases, J lost 1 base, and 13 bases lay in between. CDR3 size: 15 residues. CDR1 is MNHNS and CDR2 is SASEGT in the germline V gene. CDR3 nucleotides: TGTGCCAGCAGTGTGACAGCAATACTCCAAGAGACCCAGTACTTC. This sequence encodes CASSVTAILQETQYF.

As concerns this clone: It is unclear where the CDR3 begins or ends on the DNA, so no DNA is shown, and the CDR3 is as TCRdb lists it. The V gene is TRBV7-2, the J gene TRBJ2-3. From its first to its last residue, the CDR3 has 11 amino acids. Germline values: CDR1 SGHTA, CDR2 FQGNSA. CDR3 amino acids: CASSLSGPGYF.

The V gene is TRBV5-1, the J gene TRBJ2-1, with a weak D call TRBD2 (6 bases). Trimming cost V 5 bases and J 7 bases, with 19 bases left between them. Germline values: CDR1 SGHRS, CDR2 YFSETQ. The length of the CDR3 is 15 residues. CDR3 loop: CASSAHIGSTNEQFF. Written as DNA, the CDR3 is TGCGCCAGCAGTGCCCACATCGGGAGTACAAATGAGCAGTTCTTC.

This chain joins TRBV27 and TRBJ1-1; a possible D gene is TRBD1 (6 bases). The germline V gene has CDR1 MNHEY and CDR2 SMNVEV (reference sequence). The CDR3 sequence is 14 residues long. The V end lost 7 bases, the J end lost 4 bases, and 16 bases lay between the germline ends. The CDR3, as DNA: TGTGCCAGCAAAACCGTCGGAGGGGGCACTGAAGCTTTCTTT. Translated: CASKTVGGGTEAFF.

The V gene is TRBV21-1, the J gene TRBJ2-2; TRBD1 is the table's D call, not checked against the DNA. TRBV21-1 constitutes a pseudogene. This CDR3 is 13 amino acids long. CDR3 nucleotide sequence: TGTGCCAGCAGGGGGCTAGACACCGGGGAGCTGTTTTTT. Protein sequence: CASRGLDTGELFF.

The V and J genes are TRBV28 and TRBJ2-6; TRBD1 is a possible D gene (6 bases). The V end was cut by 0 bases, the J end by 4 bases, with 13 bases between. The CDR3 extends over 17 amino acids. CDR1 is MDHEN, CDR2 SYDVKM, per germline. The CDR3 DNA sequence: TGTGCCAGCAGTTTATGGGTTTCAGGGGCCGGGGCCAACGTCCTGACTTTC. Its translation is CASSLWVSGAGANVLTF.

This clone occurred a few times. This sequence joins TRBV4-1 and TRBJ1-3; tentative D call: TRBD1 (5 bases). Germline loops: CDR1 MGHRA, CDR2 YSYEKL. The CDR3 totals 16 residues. V lost 0 bases, J lost 4 bases, and 13 bases lay in between. CDR3 DNA: TGCGCCAGCAGCCAAGAAGGGACCCGGGAGGGAAACACCATATATTTT. Amino acid sequence: CASSQEGTREGNTIYF.

The genes are TRBV5-4 and TRBJ1-6, with unresolved D. Trimming removed 6 bases at V and 7 bases at J, with 8 bases between. Per germline, CDR1 SGHNT and CDR2 YYREEE (reference sequence). The CDR3 runs to 12 residues. The CDR3 DNA sequence: TGTGCCAGCAACGAAGCCAATTCACCCCTCCACTTT. Translating gives CASNEANSPLHF.

The rearrangement joins TRBV5-1 to TRBJ2-5, with TRBD1 matching over 8 bases. Germline V CDR1 and CDR2: SGHRS, YFSETQ. V lost 4 bases to trimming and J lost 5 bases; unmatched junction nucleotides: 4. This CDR3 spans 13 amino acids. As DNA, the CDR3 is TGCGCCAGCAGCCTACAGGGGGATGAGACCCAGTACTTC. It yields the protein CASSLQGDETQYF.